This TCR beta chain derives from a study of OX40 agonist ivuxolimab in advanced cancers. The germline CDR1 and CDR2 sequences are SGHRS and YFSETQ. Trimming at V came to 3 bases and at J to 7 bases, leaving 9 bases not matched to a gene. CDR3 size: 14 residues. At baseline, cycle 4 day 1, and cycle 7 day 1, blood was sampled. Study-wide points: Clonal expansion was seen in CD4+ and CD8+ blood T cells by week 6 at 0.1 to 3.0 mg/kg.

Worth noting for this clone: Its antigen remains unidentified.

Measured with immunoSEQ multiplex PCR; TCRdb has only the in-frame clones, and not every one. The profile shows around 80,000 clones, 70% to 85% of them singletons. The source of this sequence is an adult with an advanced solid tumor such as melanoma, head and neck, liver or kidney cancer. V is TRBV5-1 and J is TRBJ1-1; 7 bases line up with TRBD1. The specimen was CD4+ or CD8+ T cells sorted from blood, collected in a trial of the OX40 agonist ivuxolimab. The CDR3 coding sequence is TGCGCCAGCAGCTCGGTGGACAGGACCAATGAAGCTTTCTTT. It translates to CASSSVDRTNEAFF.